This record concerns one T cell receptor beta chain sequence. In the source study's methods: Estimates of nucleated cell counts were drawn from the amplification of reference gene primers. Profiled with immunoSEQ multiplex PCR; TCRdb holds only in-frame clones, not every one. The V and J calls and the clone size are those of that table, but D and trimming were determined from the DNA. The sample lists roughly 70,000 clones, around 75% occurring once. Deletions cut 1 base from V and 5 bases from J, with 16 bases between. CDR3 length: 16 residues. Germline CDR1 reads SGHDT; CDR2 reads YYEEEE. These data belong to a study of blood T cell repertoires in COVID-19. Study summary: T cells, B-cell-depleted T cells, or PBMCs supplied cDNA or gDNA.

The V call is TRBV5-6, the J call TRBJ1-5; D ambiguous. The material sequenced was peripheral blood. The sequence came from a man between 70 and 80 years old with acute or convalescent COVID-19. The CDR3 spells CASSLIWAPDDQPQHF. CDR3 bases: TGTGCCAGCAGCTTGATTTGGGCCCCTGACGATCAGCCCCAGCATTTT.